Following are 22 T cell receptor beta chains from one sample sequenced in a study of T cell responses to AZD1222 COVID-19 vaccine. The protocol was immunoSEQ multiplex PCR, while the TCRdb copy is restricted to in-frame clones and leaves out a portion. The sample lists approximately 180,000 clones; less than 95% were seen once. The sample in question was peripheral blood, obtained on day 0 of AZD1222 vaccination. The receptor source for this set is an adult in good health.

The V call is TRBV15, the J call TRBJ1-4, with D tentatively TRBD1 (5 bases). V was clipped by 1 base and J by 5 bases, with 11 bases between them. The CDR3 loop spans 15 amino acids. Looked up from germline, CDR1 is LNHNV and CDR2 is YYDKDF (reference sequence). CDR3: CATSRVTGGNEKLFF. DNA for the CDR3: TGTGCCACCAGCAGAGTGACCGGGGGAAATGAAAAACTGTTTTTT.

The chain employs TRBV27 and TRBJ1-5; D is ambiguous. V lost 0 bases and J 2 bases, leaving 11 bases between the germline ends. The germline V gene has CDR1 MNHEY and CDR2 SMNVEV (reference sequence). The CDR3 runs to 16 residues. The CDR3 DNA sequence: TGTGCCAGCAGTTTATCCGCAAAAGCGGGCAATCAGCCCCAGCATTTT. It codes for CASSLSAKAGNQPQHF.

The genes are TRBV5-1 and TRBJ1-1; D is unresolved. Looked up from germline, CDR1 is SGHRS and CDR2 is YFSETQ. V was cut by 3 bases and J by 5 bases, with 11 bases left in between. This CDR3 has 13 residues. CDR3 residues: CASSSGMGTEAFF. The CDR3, as DNA: TGCGCCAGCAGCTCGGGGATGGGGACTGAAGCTTTCTTT.

This chain links TRBV25-1 with TRBJ2-3, with 7 bases fitting TRBD1. Germline CDR1 MGHDK, CDR2 SYGVNS. V shed 6 bases and J 5 bases; nucleotides not matched to a gene: 5. The CDR3 totals 13 residues. CDR3 nucleotides: TGTGCCAGCAGGATACAGGGGCGAGATACGCAGTATTTT. It codes for CASRIQGRDTQYF.

CDR3 in DNA: TGTGCCAGCAGCACGGGACTAGCGGGGGCTTACGAGCAGTACTTC. Its protein is CASSTGLAGAYEQYF. The rearrangement joins TRBV7-2 to TRBJ2-7, with 14 bases fitting TRBD2. The CDR3 length is 15 residues. The trim removed 5 bases at V and 4 bases at J, leaving 4 bases unmatched. Germline loops: CDR1 SGHTA, CDR2 FQGNSA.

The chain has TRBV6-5 and TRBJ1-1, with D perhaps matching TRBD1 (6 bases). The CDR3 covers 13 residues. V gave up 11 bases and J gave up 3 bases, with 16 bases separating them. Germline lookup yields CDR1 MNHEY and CDR2 SVGAGI. The chain's CDR3 is CAVSGQPYTEAFF. The CDR3 DNA sequence: TGTGCCGTCAGCGGACAGCCCTACACTGAAGCTTTCTTT.

The chain links TRBV19 to TRBJ1-3; D is unresolved. Trimming pared 5 bases from V and 9 bases from J, leaving 14 bases between. Per germline, CDR1 LNHDA and CDR2 SQIVND (reference sequence). The CDR3 totals 13 residues. The CDR3 nucleotides are TGTGCCAGTAGTCCGCGAGGGAGGCGCACCATATATTTT. It specifies CASSPRGRRTIYF. The full variable domain, its missing parts supplied by reference TRBV19 and TRBJ1-3, is DGGITQSPKYLFRKEGQNVTLSCEQNLNHDAMYWYRQDPGQGLRLIYYSQIVNDFQKGDIAEGYSVSREKKESFPLTVTSAQKNPTAFYLCASSPRGRRTIYFGEGSWLTVV.

V is TRBV6-1 and J is TRBJ2-6, with D possibly matching TRBD1 (6 bases). The ends were cut back, 2 bases at V and 2 bases at J, with 22 bases in the middle. This CDR3 comprises 20 residues. Germline V gives CDR1 MNHNS, CDR2 SASEGT. The CDR3 DNA is TGTGCCAGCAGTGAAAACTTCGTATCTTTCAGGGGAGCTGGGGCCAACGTCCTGACTTTC. It is translated as CASSENFVSFRGAGANVLTF.

V is TRBV7-9 and J is TRBJ1-1, with 7 nucleotides matching TRBD1. Germline V CDR1 and CDR2: SEHNR, FQNEAQ (reference sequence). This CDR3 contains 16 residues. V lost 5 bases and J lost 0; bases outside the gene matches: 9. The CDR3 DNA is TGTGCCAGCAGCCCCGCCGACAGGGTACTGAACACTGAAGCTTTCTTT. Its translation: CASSPADRVLNTEAFF.

The CDR3 reads CASSYSSSGDGYTF. The CDR3 DNA is TGTGCCAGCAGTTACTCGAGTTCAGGGGATGGCTACACCTTC. J is TRBJ1-2 and V is TRBV6-2 or TRBV6-3; perhaps TRBD1 as D (6 bases). Germline loops: CDR1 MNHEY, CDR2 SVGEGT. V lost 0 bases and J 6 bases, leaving 11 bases between the germline ends. The length of the CDR3 is 14 residues.

The J gene is TRBJ2-3, the V gene TRBV10-1, with 14 bases identical to TRBD2. CDR3 length: 16 residues. V shed 6 bases, J shed 1 base, and the junction held 3 bases outside the gene matches. From germline, CDR1 is WNHNN and CDR2 SYGVQD (reference sequence). The DNA for the CDR3 is TGCGCCAGCAGGAGGACTAGCGGGGGGTGCACAGATACGCAGTATTTT. Its translation is CASRRTSGGCTDTQYF.

This clone is a singleton in its sample. The V call is TRBV10-3, the J call TRBJ2-3; 10 bases map to TRBD2. The germline V gene has CDR1 ENHRY and CDR2 SYGVKD. This CDR3 comprises 16 residues. After removal of 3 bases from V and 1 base from J, the junction contained 4 bases not matched to a gene. This chain's CDR3 is CAISDIAGGGTDTQYF. In nucleotides, the CDR3 is TGTGCCATCAGTGATATAGCGGGGGGAGGCACAGATACGCAGTATTTT.

The rearrangement uses TRBV19 and TRBJ1-5, with unresolved D. The germline CDR1 and CDR2 sequences are LNHDA and SQIVND (reference sequence). The CDR3 has 14 residues. The V and J ends lost 5 bases and 0 bases respectively, with 8 bases between them. In DNA, the CDR3 is TGTGCCAGTAGTTGGGGAAATAGCAATCAGCCCCAGCATTTT. Protein product: CASSWGNSNQPQHF.

The chain carries TRBV24-1 and TRBJ1-2; weak D call: TRBD1 (6 bases). This CDR3 region has 11 residues. Germline-derived CDR1 and CDR2 are KGHDR and SFDVKD. Deletions cut 4 bases from V and 7 bases from J, with 6 bases between. CDR3 protein: CATSEGAGYTF. CDR3 DNA: TGTGCCACCAGTGAGGGGGCTGGCTACACCTTC.

The table lists this clone with a count of one. The V and J genes are TRBV19 and TRBJ1-5; 9 bases fit TRBD1. The V gene's germline CDR1 is LNHDA and CDR2 SQIVND (reference sequence). Unmatched junction bases numbered 8, after V lost 0 bases and J lost 5 bases. CDR3 length: 17 amino acids. The CDR3 region is CASSIDLRGQGYQPQHF. DNA of the CDR3: TGTGCCAGTAGTATAGATCTTAGGGGACAGGGATATCAGCCCCAGCATTTT.

A few counts support this clone. The V gene is TRBV5-6, the J gene TRBJ2-7, with 7 positions matching TRBD1. CDR1 and CDR2 (germline): SGHDT, YYEEEE. V was pared by 0 bases and J by 5 bases, with 8 bases of the junction left unmatched. CDR3 size: 15 residues. CDR3 residues: CASSLGGTAIHEQYF. Here the CDR3 DNA reads TGTGCCAGCAGCTTGGGGGGGACAGCGATCCACGAGCAGTACTTC.

This chain links TRBV7-9 with TRBJ1-2; maybe TRBD1 (5 bases). Trimming removed 3 bases from V and 6 bases from J, with 17 bases in between. CDR1 SEHNR and CDR2 FQNEAQ come from the germline V gene (reference sequence). The CDR3 runs to 15 residues. CDR3 nucleotides: TGTGCCAGCAGCTTCTTATTTGAGGGGATGAATGGCTACACCTTC. Translating it yields CASSFLFEGMNGYTF.

The chain uses TRBV5-4 and TRBJ1-4; 12 positions agree with TRBD1. This CDR3 comprises 17 residues. With V trimmed by 3 bases and J by 3 bases, 6 bases remained unmatched. Germline values: CDR1 SGHNT, CDR2 YYREEE (reference sequence). CDR3 residues: CASSSGQGAGANEKLFF. The CDR3 DNA follows: TGTGCCAGCAGCTCGGGACAGGGGGCAGGGGCTAATGAAAAACTGTTTTTT.

The V gene is TRBV9, the J gene TRBJ2-1; 10 bases align to TRBD2. CDR1 is SGDLS, CDR2 YYNGEE, per germline. The CDR3 is 14 amino acids. Trimming cost V 3 bases and J 6 bases; bases outside gene matches: 3. CDR3 bases: TGTGCCAGCAGCGAGGGACTAGCGTCCAATGAGCAGTTCTTC. Its translation: CASSEGLASNEQFF.

The rearrangement links TRBV4-3 to TRBJ1-2; TRBD1 aligns across 9 bases. This CDR3 spans 16 amino acids. Germline CDR1 reads LGHNA; CDR2 reads YSLEER. V lost 0 bases, J lost 2 bases, and 4 bases stayed unmatched. This CDR3 reads CASSQDPTGGNYGYTF. CDR3 nucleotides: TGCGCCAGCAGCCAAGATCCGACAGGGGGGAACTATGGCTACACCTTC.

This chain uses TRBV19 with TRBJ1-1, with D possibly TRBD1 on 5 matching bases. CDR1 and CDR2 (germline): LNHDA, SQIVND (reference sequence). The CDR3 has 12 residues. Between the trimmed V and J ends, which lost 8 bases and 2 bases, there was a span of 9 bases. The DNA for the CDR3 is TGTGCCAGTCAGAGGGGAAACACTGAAGCTTTCTTT. This gives the protein CASQRGNTEAFF. The full variable domain, in which reference TRBV19 and TRBJ1-1 provide the parts outside the CDR3, is DGGITQSPKYLFRKEGQNVTLSCEQNLNHDAMYWYRQDPGQGLRLIYYSQIVNDFQKGDIAEGYSVSREKKESFPLTVTSAQKNPTAFYLCASQRGNTEAFFGQGTRLTVV.

The chain is built from TRBV25-1 and TRBJ1-1, with D possibly TRBD1 on 5 matching bases. CDR1 is MGHDK and CDR2 is SYGVNS in the germline V gene. Trimming removed 1 base at V and 2 bases at J, with 8 bases between. The CDR3 runs 14 residues. The CDR3 DNA reads as TGTGCCAGCAGTGAATTGACAGAAAACACTGAAGCTTTCTTT. Encoded protein: CASSELTENTEAFF.